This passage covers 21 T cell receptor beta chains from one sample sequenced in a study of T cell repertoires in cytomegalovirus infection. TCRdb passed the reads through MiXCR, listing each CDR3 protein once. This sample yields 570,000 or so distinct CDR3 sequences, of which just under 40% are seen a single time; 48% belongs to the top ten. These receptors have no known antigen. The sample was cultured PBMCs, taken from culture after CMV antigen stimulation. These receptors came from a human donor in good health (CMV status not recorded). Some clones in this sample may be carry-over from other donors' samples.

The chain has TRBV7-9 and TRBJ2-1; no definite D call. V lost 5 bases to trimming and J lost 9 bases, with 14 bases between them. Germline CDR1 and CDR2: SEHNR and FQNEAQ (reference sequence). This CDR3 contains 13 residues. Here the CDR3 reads CASSTPLAFEQFF. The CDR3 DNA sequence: TGTGCCAGCAGCACCCCCCTCGCCTTTGAGCAGTTCTTC.

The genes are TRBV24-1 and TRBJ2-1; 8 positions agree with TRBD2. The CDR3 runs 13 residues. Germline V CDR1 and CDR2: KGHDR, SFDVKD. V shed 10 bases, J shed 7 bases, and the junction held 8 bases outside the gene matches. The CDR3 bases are TGTGCCACTAGCAGAGCGGGAGAGAATGAGCAGTTCTTC. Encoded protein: CATSRAGENEQFF.

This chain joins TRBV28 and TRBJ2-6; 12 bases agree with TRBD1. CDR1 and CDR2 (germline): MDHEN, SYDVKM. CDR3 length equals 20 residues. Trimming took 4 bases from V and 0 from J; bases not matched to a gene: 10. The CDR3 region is CASSSGTGGPRTSGANVLTF. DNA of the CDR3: TGTGCCAGCAGTTCCGGGACAGGGGGCCCGAGGACCTCTGGGGCCAACGTCCTGACTTTC.

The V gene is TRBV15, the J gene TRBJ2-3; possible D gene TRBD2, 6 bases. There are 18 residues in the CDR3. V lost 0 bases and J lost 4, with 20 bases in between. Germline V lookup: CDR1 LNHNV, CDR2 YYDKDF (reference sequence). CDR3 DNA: TGTGCCACCAGCAGAGATCCCCCGGGACTTGAAGGGGCAGATACGCAGTATTTT. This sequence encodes CATSRDPPGLEGADTQYF.

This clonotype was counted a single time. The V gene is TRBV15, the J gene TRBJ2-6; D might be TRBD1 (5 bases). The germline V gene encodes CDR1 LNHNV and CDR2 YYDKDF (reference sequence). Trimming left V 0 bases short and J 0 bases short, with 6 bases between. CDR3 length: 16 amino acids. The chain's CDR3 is CATSRDQGSGANVLTF. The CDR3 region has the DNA TGTGCCACCAGCAGAGATCAGGGCTCTGGGGCCAACGTCCTGACTTTC.

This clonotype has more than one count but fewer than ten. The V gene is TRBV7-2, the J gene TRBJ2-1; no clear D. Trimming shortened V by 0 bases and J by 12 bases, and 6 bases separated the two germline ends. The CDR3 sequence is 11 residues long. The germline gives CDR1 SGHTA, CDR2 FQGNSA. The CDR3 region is CASSLARLQFF. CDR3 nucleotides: TGTGCCAGCAGCTTAGCGCGCCTGCAGTTCTTC.

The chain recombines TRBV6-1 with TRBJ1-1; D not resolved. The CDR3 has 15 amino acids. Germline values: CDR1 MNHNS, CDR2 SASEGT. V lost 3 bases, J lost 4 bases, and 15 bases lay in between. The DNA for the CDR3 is TGTGCCAGCAGTGATCCAGCGGGCACGGGCACTGAAGCTTTCTTT. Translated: CASSDPAGTGTEAFF.

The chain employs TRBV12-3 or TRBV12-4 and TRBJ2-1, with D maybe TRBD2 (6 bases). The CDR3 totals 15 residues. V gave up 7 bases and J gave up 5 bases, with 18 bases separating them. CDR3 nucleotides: TGTGCCAGCACCCCCGGGGTAGCGGAAAACAATGAGCAGTTCTTC. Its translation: CASTPGVAENNEQFF.

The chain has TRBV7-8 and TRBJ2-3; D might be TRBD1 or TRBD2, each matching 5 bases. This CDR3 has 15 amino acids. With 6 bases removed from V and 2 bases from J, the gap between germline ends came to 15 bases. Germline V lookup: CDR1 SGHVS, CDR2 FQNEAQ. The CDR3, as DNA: TGTGCCAGCAGTTCTCGGGGCCCCCACACAGATACGCAGTATTTT. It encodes CASSSRGPHTDTQYF.

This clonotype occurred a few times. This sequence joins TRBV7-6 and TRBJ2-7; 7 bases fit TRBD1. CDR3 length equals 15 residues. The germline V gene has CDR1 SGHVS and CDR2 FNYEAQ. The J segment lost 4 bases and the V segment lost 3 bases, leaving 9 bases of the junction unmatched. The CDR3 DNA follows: TGTGCCAGCAGCTTCAGACAGGGTGGGTTTTACGAGCAGTACTTC. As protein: CASSFRQGGFYEQYF.

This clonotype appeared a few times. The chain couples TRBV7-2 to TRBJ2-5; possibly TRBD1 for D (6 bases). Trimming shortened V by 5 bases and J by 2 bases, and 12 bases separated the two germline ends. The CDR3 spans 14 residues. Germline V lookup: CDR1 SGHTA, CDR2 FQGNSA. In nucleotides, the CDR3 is TGTGCCAGCAGCGCACAACAGGGTCAAGAGACCCAGTACTTC. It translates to CASSAQQGQETQYF.

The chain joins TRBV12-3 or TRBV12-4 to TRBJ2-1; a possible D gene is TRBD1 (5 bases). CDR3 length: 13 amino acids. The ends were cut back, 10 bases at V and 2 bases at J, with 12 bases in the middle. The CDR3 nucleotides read TGTGCCACTCGACAGACCCCCTACAATGAGCAGTTCTTC. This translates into CATRQTPYNEQFF.

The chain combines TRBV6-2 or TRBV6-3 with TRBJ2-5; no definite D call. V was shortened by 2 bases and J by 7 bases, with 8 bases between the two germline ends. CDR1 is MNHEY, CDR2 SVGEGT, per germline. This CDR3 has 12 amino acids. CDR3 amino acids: CASSYAPGTQYF. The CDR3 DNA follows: TGTGCCAGCAGTTACGCCCCTGGGACCCAGTACTTC.

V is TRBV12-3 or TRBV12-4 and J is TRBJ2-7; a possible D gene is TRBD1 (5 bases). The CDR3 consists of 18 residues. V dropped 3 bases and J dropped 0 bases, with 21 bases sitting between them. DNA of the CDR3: TGTGCCAGCAGTTTTGTTCCGCGGTCTGGCAGGGACTCCTACGAGCAGTACTTC. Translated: CASSFVPRSGRDSYEQYF.

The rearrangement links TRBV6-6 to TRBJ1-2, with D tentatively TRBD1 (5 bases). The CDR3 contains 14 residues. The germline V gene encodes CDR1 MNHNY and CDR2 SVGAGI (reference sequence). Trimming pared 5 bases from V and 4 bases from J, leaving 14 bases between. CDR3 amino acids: CASSARQGLYGYTF. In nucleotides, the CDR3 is TGTGCCAGCAGTGCACGCCAGGGTCTCTATGGCTACACCTTC.

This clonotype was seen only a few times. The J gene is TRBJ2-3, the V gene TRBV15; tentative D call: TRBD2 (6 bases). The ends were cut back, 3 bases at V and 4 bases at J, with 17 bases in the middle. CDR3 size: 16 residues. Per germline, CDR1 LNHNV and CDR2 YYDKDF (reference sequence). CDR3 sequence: CATSSDSSVNADTQYF. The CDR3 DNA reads TGTGCCACCAGCAGCGACTCTAGCGTCAATGCAGATACGCAGTATTTT.

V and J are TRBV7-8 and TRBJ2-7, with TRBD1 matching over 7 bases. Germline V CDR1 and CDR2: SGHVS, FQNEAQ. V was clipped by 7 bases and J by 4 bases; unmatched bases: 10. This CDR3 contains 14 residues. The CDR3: CASTVRGPNYEQYF. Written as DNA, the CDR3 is TGTGCCAGCACCGTAAGGGGGCCGAATTACGAGCAGTACTTC.

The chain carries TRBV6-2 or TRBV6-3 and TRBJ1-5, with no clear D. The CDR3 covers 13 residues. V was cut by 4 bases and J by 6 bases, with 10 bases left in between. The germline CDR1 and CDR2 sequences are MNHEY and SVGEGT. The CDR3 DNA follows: TGTGCCAGCAGTTTAACCCCCGTTCAGCCCCAGCATTTT. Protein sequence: CASSLTPVQPQHF.

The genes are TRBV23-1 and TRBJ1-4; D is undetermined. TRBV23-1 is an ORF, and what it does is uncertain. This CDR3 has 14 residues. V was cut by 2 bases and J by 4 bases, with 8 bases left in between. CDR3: CASSQRQLNEKLFF. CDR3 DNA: TGCGCCAGCAGTCAAAGGCAGCTTAATGAAAAACTGTTTTTT.

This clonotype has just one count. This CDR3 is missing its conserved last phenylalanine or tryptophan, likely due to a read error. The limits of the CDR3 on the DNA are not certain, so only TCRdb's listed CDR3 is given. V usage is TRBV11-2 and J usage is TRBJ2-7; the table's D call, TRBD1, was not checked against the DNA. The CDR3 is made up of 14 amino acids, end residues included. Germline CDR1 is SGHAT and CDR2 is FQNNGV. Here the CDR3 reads CASSLAPQAEPPST.

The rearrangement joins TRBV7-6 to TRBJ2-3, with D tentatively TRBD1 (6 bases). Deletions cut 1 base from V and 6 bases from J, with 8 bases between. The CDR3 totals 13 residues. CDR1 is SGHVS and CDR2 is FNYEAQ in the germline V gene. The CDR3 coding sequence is TGTGCCAGCAGCTTAGTAACAGGGGATACGCAGTATTTT. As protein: CASSLVTGDTQYF.